This T cell receptor beta chain was sequenced during a study of blood T cell repertoires in COVID-19. TCRdb keeps only in-frame clones here, not all; method: immunoSEQ multiplex PCR. The repertoire holds about 50,000 clones, roughly 90% seen once, with around 2.2% in the top ten. Sample: peripheral blood. The TCR was taken from a human donor in a cohort sampled during active COVID-19.

The CDR3, as DNA: TGTGCCAGCAGCCCCCACGGGAGGGGGCCGGGTCACTCCTACGAGCAGTACTTC. Residues: CASSPHGRGPGHSYEQYF. This sequence joins TRBV27 and TRBJ2-7; maybe TRBD2 (8 bases). The CDR3 has 18 residues. V shed 6 bases and J shed 0 bases, with 24 bases lying between them. CDR1 and CDR2 (germline): MNHEY, SMNVEV (reference sequence).